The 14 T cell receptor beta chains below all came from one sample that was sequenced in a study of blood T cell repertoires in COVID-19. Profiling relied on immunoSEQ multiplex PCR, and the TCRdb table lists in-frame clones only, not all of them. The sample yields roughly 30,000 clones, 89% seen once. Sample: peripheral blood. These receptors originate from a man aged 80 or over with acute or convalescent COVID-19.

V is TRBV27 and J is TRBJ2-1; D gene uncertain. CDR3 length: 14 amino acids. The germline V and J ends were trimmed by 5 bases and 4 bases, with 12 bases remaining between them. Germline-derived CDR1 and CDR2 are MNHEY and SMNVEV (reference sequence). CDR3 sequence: CASSPERSYNEQFF. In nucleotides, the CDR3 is TGTGCCAGCAGTCCAGAGCGTAGTTACAATGAGCAGTTCTTC.

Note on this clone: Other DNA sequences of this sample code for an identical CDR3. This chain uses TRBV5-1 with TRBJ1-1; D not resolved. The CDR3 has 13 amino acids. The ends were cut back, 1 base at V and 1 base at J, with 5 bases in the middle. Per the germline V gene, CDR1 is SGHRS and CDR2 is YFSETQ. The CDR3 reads CASSLTGNTEAFF. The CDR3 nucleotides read TGCGCCAGCAGCTTGACGGGGAACACTGAAGCTTTCTTT.

The CDR3 coding sequence is TGTGCCAGCAGGACCCAGGGGGATAGCAATCAGCCCCAGCATTTT. Translating gives CASRTQGDSNQPQHF. The chain is built from TRBV6-5 and TRBJ1-5; 7 bases line up with TRBD1. The CDR3 length is 15 residues. V shed 6 bases, J shed 0 bases, and the junction held 5 bases outside the gene matches. The germline V gene has CDR1 MNHEY and CDR2 SVGAGI.

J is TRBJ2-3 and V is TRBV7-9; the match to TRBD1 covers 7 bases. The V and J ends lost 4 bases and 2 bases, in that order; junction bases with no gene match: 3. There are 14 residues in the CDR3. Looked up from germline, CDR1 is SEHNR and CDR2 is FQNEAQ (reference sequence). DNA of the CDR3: TGTGCCAGCAGCTCGGGACAGTCCACAGATACGCAGTATTTT. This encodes CASSSGQSTDTQYF.

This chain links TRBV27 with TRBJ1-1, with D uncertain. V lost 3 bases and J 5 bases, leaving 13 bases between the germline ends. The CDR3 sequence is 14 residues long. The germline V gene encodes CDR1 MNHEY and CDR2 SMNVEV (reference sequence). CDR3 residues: CASSFDLRRTEAFF. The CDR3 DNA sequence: TGTGCCAGCAGTTTTGATCTGAGGAGGACTGAAGCTTTCTTT.

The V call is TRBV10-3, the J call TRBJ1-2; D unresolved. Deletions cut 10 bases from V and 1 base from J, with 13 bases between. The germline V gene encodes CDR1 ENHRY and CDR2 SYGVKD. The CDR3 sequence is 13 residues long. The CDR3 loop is CATQTYSNYGYTF. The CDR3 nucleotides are TGTGCCACCCAAACCTACAGTAACTATGGCTACACCTTC.

In DNA, the CDR3 is TGTGCCAGCAGCGAGTTTCACCGGGGAGCCTTGAATTCACCCCTCCACTTT. It translates to CASSEFHRGALNSPLHF. The rearrangement joins TRBV5-6 to TRBJ1-6, with unresolved D. The CDR3 is 17 residues long. V lost 4 bases and J 7 bases, leaving 21 bases between the germline ends. CDR1 SGHDT and CDR2 YYEEEE come from the germline V gene. Filled out from reference TRBV5-6 and TRBJ1-6, the complete variable domain reads DAGVTQSPTHLIKTRGQQVTLRCSPKSGHDTVSWYQQALGQGPQFIFQYYEEEERQRGNFPDRFSGHQFPNYSSELNVNALLLGDSALYLCASSEFHRGALNSPLHFGNGTRLTVT.

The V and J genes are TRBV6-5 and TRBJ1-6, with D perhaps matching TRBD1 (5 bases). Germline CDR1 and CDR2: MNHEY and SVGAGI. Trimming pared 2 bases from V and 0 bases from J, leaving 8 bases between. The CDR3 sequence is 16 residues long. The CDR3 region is CASSYRQSSYNSPLHF. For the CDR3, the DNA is TGTGCCAGCAGTTACAGACAGAGCTCCTATAATTCACCCCTCCACTTT.

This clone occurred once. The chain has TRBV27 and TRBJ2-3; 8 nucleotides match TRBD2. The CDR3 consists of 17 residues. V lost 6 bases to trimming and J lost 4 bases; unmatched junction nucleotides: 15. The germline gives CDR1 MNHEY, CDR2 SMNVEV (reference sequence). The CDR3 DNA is TGTGCCAGCAGCCCCCTTTTAGGAGCGGGAGTATCAGATACGCAGTATTTT. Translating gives CASSPLLGAGVSDTQYF.

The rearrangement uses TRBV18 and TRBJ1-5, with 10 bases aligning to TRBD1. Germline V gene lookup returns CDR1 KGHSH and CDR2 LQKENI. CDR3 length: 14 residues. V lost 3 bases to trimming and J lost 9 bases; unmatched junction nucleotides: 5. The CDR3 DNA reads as TGTGCCAGCTCACCGGGACAGGGGATGTGGCCCCAGCATTTT. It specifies CASSPGQGMWPQHF.

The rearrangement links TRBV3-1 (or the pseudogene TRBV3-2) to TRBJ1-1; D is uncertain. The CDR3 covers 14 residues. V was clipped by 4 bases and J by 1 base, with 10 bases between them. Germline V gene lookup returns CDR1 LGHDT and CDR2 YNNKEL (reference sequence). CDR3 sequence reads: CASSPTWANTEAFF. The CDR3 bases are TGTGCCAGCAGCCCTACGTGGGCGAACACTGAAGCTTTCTTT.

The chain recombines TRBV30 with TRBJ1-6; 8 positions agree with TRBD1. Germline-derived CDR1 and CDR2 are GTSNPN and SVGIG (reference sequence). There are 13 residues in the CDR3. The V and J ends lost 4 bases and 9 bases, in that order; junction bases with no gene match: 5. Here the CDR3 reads CAWKDRAASPLHF. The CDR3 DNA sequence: TGTGCCTGGAAGGACAGGGCGGCTTCACCCCTCCACTTT.

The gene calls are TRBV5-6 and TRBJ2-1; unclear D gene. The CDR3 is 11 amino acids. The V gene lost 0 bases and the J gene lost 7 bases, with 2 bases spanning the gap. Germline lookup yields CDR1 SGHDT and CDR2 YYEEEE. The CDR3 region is CASSLANEQFF. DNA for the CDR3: TGTGCCAGCAGCTTGGCTAATGAGCAGTTCTTC. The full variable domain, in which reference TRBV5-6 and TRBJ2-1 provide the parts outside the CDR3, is DAGVTQSPTHLIKTRGQQVTLRCSPKSGHDTVSWYQQALGQGPQFIFQYYEEEERQRGNFPDRFSGHQFPNYSSELNVNALLLGDSALYLCASSLANEQFFGPGTRLTVL.

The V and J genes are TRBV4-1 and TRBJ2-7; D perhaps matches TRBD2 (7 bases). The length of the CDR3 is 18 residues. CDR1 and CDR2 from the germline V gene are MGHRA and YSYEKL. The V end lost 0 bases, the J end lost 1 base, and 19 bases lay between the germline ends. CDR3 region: CASSQEQSGGGGSYEQYF. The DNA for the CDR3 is TGCGCCAGCAGCCAAGAACAATCCGGGGGCGGGGGATCCTACGAGCAGTACTTC.